Following are 22 T cell receptor beta chains from one sample sequenced in a study of blood T cells in healthy people across ages. PCR was performed a second time for about 6 to 11 cycles using a sample-barcoded 5' primer and a J-beta primer mix. TCRdb called the 5' RACE reads again in MiXCR, with one record for every CDR3 protein. The sample holds 800,000 to 950,000 distinct CDR3 sequences; approximately 32% are singletons and the top ten take approximately 10%. This same sample was also taken into another study, of T cells of mothers and their children.

The sample comprised blood. Receptors originate from a woman between 35 and 50 years old in good health.

This clonotype was observed a handful of times. This rearrangement joins TRBV20-1 to TRBJ1-1, with D unclear. CDR3 size: 12 residues. V was trimmed by 3 bases and J by 1 base, leaving 6 bases between them. Germline V lookup: CDR1 DFQATT, CDR2 SNEGSKA (reference sequence). The CDR3 spells CSASPTNTEAFF. The CDR3 coding sequence is TGCAGTGCTAGCCCGACGAACACTGAAGCTTTCTTT.

This clonotype was seen a few times. The chain carries TRBV19 and TRBJ2-2; D not resolved. The V gene lost 1 base and the J gene lost 5 bases, with 2 bases spanning the gap. Looked up from germline, CDR1 is LNHDA and CDR2 is SQIVND (reference sequence). This CDR3 has 12 residues. The CDR3 here is CASSIVTGELFF. In DNA, the CDR3 is TGTGCCAGTAGTATAGTGACCGGGGAGCTGTTTTTT.

This clonotype showed up just a few times. This chain joins TRBV5-1 and TRBJ2-3; no clear D. CDR3 length equals 14 residues. Between the trimmed V and J ends, which lost 4 bases and 6 bases, there was a span of 15 bases. The germline V gene has CDR1 SGHRS and CDR2 YFSETQ. The CDR3 here is CASSLTTVPDTQYF. In DNA form, the CDR3 reads TGCGCCAGCAGCCTAACCACAGTCCCCGATACGCAGTATTTT.

This clonotype was seen at least ten times. CDR3 region: CASSLSGGATNEQFF. The CDR3 DNA follows: TGTGCCAGCAGTTTGAGCGGGGGGGCAACCAATGAGCAGTTCTTC. The chain has TRBV12-3 or TRBV12-4 and TRBJ2-1; 10 nucleotides match TRBD2. The CDR3 has 15 amino acids. Trimming at V came to 3 bases and at J to 6 bases, leaving 5 bases not matched to a gene.

The V gene is TRBV11-2, the J gene TRBJ2-1, with D unresolved. This CDR3 is built from 15 residues. Germline V gene lookup returns CDR1 SGHAT and CDR2 FQNNGV. Trimming stripped 3 bases from V and 0 bases from J, with 9 bases between. The CDR3 spells CASSFLQSSYNEQFF. In DNA form, the CDR3 reads TGTGCCAGCAGCTTCCTACAGAGCTCCTACAATGAGCAGTTCTTC.

This clonotype was counted ten times or more. The rearrangement joins TRBV7-9 to TRBJ2-7, with 12 nucleotides matching TRBD2. Germline V CDR1 and CDR2: SEHNR, FQNEAQ (reference sequence). Trimming at V came to 5 bases and at J to 5 bases, leaving 16 bases not matched to a gene. The CDR3 contains 18 residues. The DNA for the CDR3 is TGTGCCAGCAGCCTGACTAGCGGGGGTCCGCCGGGGTACGACGAGCAGTACTTC. Protein sequence: CASSLTSGGPPGYDEQYF.

This clonotype was detected many times. The chain couples TRBV11-2 to TRBJ1-6; D gene unclear. Germline CDR1 is SGHAT and CDR2 is FQNNGV. The V gene lost 0 bases and the J gene lost 9 bases, with 6 bases spanning the gap. This CDR3 comprises 13 residues. The CDR3 protein is CASSLDGGSPLHF. CDR3 DNA sequence: TGTGCCAGCAGCTTAGATGGTGGTTCACCCCTCCACTTT.

At least ten counts were recorded for this clonotype. CDR3 amino acids: CASKRTSGGSSYEQYF. In nucleotides, the CDR3 is TGTGCCAGCAAGAGGACTAGCGGGGGTTCCTCCTACGAGCAGTACTTC. This chain connects TRBV7-2 to TRBJ2-7; 13 bases fit TRBD2. The CDR3 consists of 16 residues. Germline assignment: CDR1 SGHTA and CDR2 FQGNSA. The V segment lost 7 bases and the J segment 0 bases; nucleotides outside the gene matches: 6.

The chain is built from TRBV15 and TRBJ1-2; 8 nucleotides match TRBD1. The CDR3 has 15 residues. After removal of 1 base from V and 6 bases from J, the junction contained 7 bases not matched to a gene. Germline CDR1 and CDR2: LNHNV and YYDKDF (reference sequence). The CDR3 region is CATSRGQGKGHGYTF. Written as DNA, the CDR3 is TGTGCCACCAGCAGAGGACAGGGGAAGGGGCATGGCTACACCTTC.

This sequence joins TRBV25-1 and TRBJ1-6; TRBD1 might be the D (6 bases). Looked up from germline, CDR1 is MGHDK and CDR2 is SYGVNS. V shed 4 bases and J shed 0 bases, with 16 bases lying between them. The CDR3 runs 18 residues. DNA for the CDR3: TGTGCCAGCAGTGGAGGGGGGGCGGTAAGCTCCTATAATTCACCCCTCCACTTT. Encoded protein: CASSGGGAVSSYNSPLHF.

The rearrangement uses TRBV11-2 and TRBJ2-1, with 9 bases matching TRBD2. Germline V gene sequence: CDR1 SGHAT, CDR2 FQNNGV. Unmatched junction bases numbered 7, after V lost 6 bases and J lost 4 bases. This CDR3 has 15 amino acids. In nucleotides, the CDR3 is TGTGCCAGCAGAACTAGCGGGCGATATTACAATGAGCAGTTCTTC. Translated: CASRTSGRYYNEQFF.

This clonotype was counted ten times or more. V gene TRBV5-4 combines with J gene TRBJ1-2, with TRBD1 matching 7 bases. The V gene end was trimmed by 7 bases and the J gene end by 9 bases; junction bases not matched to a gene: 9. In germline, CDR1 is SGHNT, CDR2 YYREEE (reference sequence). The CDR3 contains 12 residues. The chain's CDR3 is CASREGAGSYTF. The CDR3, as DNA: TGTGCCAGCCGGGAGGGGGCCGGCAGCTACACCTTC.

Written as DNA, the CDR3 is TGTGCCAGCAGCCGAGGGGGTAGGTTCAATGAGCAGTTCTTC. As protein: CASSRGGRFNEQFF. This chain uses TRBV6-5 with TRBJ2-1, with D tentatively TRBD1 (6 bases). CDR3 length: 14 residues. Germline V gene data show CDR1 as MNHEY and CDR2 as SVGAGI. Between the trimmed V and J ends, which lost 6 bases and 6 bases, there was a span of 15 bases.

This sequence joins TRBV29-1 and TRBJ2-3; 8 nucleotides align to TRBD1. J lost 0 bases, V lost 6 bases, and 5 bases had no gene match. Germline lookup yields CDR1 SQVTM and CDR2 ANQGSEA. This CDR3 is 14 amino acids long. This chain's CDR3 is CSVTGQGSTDTQYF. CDR3 nucleotide sequence: TGCAGCGTGACCGGACAGGGAAGCACAGATACGCAGTATTTT.

This clonotype has a count of ten or more. The rearrangement joins TRBV7-4 to TRBJ1-5; D gene uncertain. CDR3 length: 15 residues. V shed 4 bases and J shed 3 bases, with 13 bases lying between them. CDR1 and CDR2 from the germline V gene are SGHVT and SQSDAQ. The CDR3 nucleotides read TGTGCCAGCAGCTGTCTTTTGAAATTCAATCAGCCCCAGCATTTT. The encoded protein is CASSCLLKFNQPQHF.

This clonotype was observed many times. V is TRBV10-3 and J is TRBJ2-7, with D perhaps TRBD2 (5 bases). The CDR3 runs to 15 residues. Trimming stripped 3 bases from V and 0 bases from J, with 12 bases between. CDR1 ENHRY and CDR2 SYGVKD come from the germline V gene. In DNA form, the CDR3 reads TGTGCCATCAGTGAACGAAGAGGGAACTCCTACGAGCAGTACTTC. Amino acids: CAISERRGNSYEQYF.

Of note for this clonotype: The junction departs from germline at one end; a sequencing error may be responsible. The V gene is TRBV27, the J gene TRBJ1-1, with 7 bases identical to TRBD1. This CDR3 spans 15 amino acids. The germline gives CDR1 MNHEY, CDR2 SMNVEV (reference sequence). CDR3 bases: TGTGTCAGCGGTTTAGGCAACGTCAGGGGGACTGAAGCTTTCTTT. Translation: CVSGLGNVRGTEAFF.

This clonotype was counted a single time. One end of the junction does not line up with germline, which may come from a read error. J is TRBJ1-3 and V is TRBV6-1; D is possibly TRBD1 (6 bases). There are 19 residues in the CDR3. Per the germline V gene, CDR1 is MNHNS and CDR2 is SASEGT. Here the CDR3 DNA reads TGTGCCAGCAGCCGGGGTGGGGACCTGGGGGCCGGCTCTGGAGACACCATATATTTT. This sequence encodes CASSRGGDLGAGSGDTIYF.

The sample holds a few counts of this clonotype. A junction end diverges from the germline sequence, so it may reflect a read error. The chain joins TRBV12-3 or TRBV12-4 to TRBJ1-5; TRBD1 is a possible D gene (5 bases). This CDR3 region has 13 residues. This CDR3 reads CASSFDSNQPRHF. The DNA of the CDR3 is TGTGCCAGCAGTTTTGACAGCAATCAGCCCCGGCATTTT.

In this sample, this clonotype turned up a few times. V gene TRBV7-3 combines with J gene TRBJ2-1; 11 positions agree with TRBD1. J lost 8 bases, V lost 5 bases, and 5 bases had no gene match. In germline, CDR1 is SGHTA, CDR2 FQGTGA. The CDR3 spans 14 residues. CDR3 loop: CASSEGQGVDEQFF. CDR3 nucleotide sequence: TGTGCCAGCAGCGAGGGACAGGGGGTCGATGAGCAGTTCTTC.

This clonotype has just a few counts. This chain uses TRBV27 with TRBJ2-7; the match to TRBD2 covers 9 bases. The CDR3 runs 15 residues. J gave up 2 bases and V 6 bases, and 8 bases lay outside the gene matches. CDR1 and CDR2 (germline): MNHEY, SMNVEV (reference sequence). CDR3 loop: CASSRSGGPTYEQYF. As DNA, the CDR3 is TGTGCCAGCAGCCGTAGCGGGGGCCCTACCTACGAGCAGTACTTC.

In its sample, this clonotype was seen a few times. The rearrangement joins TRBV20-1 to TRBJ2-1; tentative D call: TRBD1 (6 bases). CDR3 length equals 15 residues. V was pared by 8 bases and J by 3 bases, with 20 bases between. Germline CDR1 DFQATT, CDR2 SNEGSKA (reference sequence). CDR3 loop: CSSIFPGQDYNEQFF. As DNA, the CDR3 is TGCAGTTCAATTTTCCCGGGACAAGACTACAATGAGCAGTTCTTC.